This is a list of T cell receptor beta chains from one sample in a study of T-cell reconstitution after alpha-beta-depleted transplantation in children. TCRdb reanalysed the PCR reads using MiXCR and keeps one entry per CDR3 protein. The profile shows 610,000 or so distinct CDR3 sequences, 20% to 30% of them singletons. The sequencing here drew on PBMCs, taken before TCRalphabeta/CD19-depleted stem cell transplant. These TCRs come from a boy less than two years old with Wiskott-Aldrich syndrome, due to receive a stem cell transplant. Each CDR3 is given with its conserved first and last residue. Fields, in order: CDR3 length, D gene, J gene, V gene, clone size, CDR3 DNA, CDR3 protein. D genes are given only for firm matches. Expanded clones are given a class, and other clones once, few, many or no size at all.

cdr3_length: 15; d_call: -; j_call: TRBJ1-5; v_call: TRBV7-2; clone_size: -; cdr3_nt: TGTGCCAGCAGCACTCACACCAATAGCAATCAGCCCCAGCATTTT; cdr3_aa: CASSTHTNSNQPQHF
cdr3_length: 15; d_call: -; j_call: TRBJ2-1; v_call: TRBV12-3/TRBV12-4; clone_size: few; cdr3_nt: TGTGCCAGCAGTTTGGTCTTAGGCCTCCACAATGAGCAGTTCTTC; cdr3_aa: CASSLVLGLHNEQFF
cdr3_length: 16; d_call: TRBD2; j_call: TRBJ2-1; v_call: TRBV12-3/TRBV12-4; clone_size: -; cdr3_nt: TGTGCCAGCAGTCCCGGACTAGCGGGAGGTCCTCTTAATCAGTTCTTC; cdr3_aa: CASSPGLAGGPLNQFF
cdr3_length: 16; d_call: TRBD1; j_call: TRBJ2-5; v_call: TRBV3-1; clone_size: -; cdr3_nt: TGTGCCAGCAGCCAAGATCTCAGGGGGCACCAAGAGACCCAGTACTTC; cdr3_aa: CASSQDLRGHQETQYF
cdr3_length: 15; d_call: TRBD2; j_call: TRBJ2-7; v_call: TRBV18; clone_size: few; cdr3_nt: TGTGCCAGCTCACCCAGGGAGGGAGGTTCCTACGAGCAGTACTTC; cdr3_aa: CASSPREGGSYEQYF
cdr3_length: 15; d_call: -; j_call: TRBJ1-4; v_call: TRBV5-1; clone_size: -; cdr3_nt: TGCGCCAGCAGCTTGGAGGCAAGGCCTGAGGAAAAACCGTTTTTT; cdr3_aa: CASSLEARPEEKPFF
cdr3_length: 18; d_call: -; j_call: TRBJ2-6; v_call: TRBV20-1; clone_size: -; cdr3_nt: TGCAGTGCCCCCTCTCTGGGGGGCCCTGCCTGGGGGGCCAACGTCCTGACTTTC; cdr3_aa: CSAPSLGGPAWGANVLTF
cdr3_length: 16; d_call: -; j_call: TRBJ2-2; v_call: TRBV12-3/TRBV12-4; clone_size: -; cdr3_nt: TGTGCCAGCAGCCCTTATGACGGCGCGAACACCGGGGAGCTGTTTTTT; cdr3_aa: CASSPYDGANTGELFF
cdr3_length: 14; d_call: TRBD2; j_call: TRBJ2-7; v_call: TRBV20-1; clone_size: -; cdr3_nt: TGCAGTGCTAGACCAGCGGGAGGGTTAGGAGAGCAGTACTTC; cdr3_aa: CSARPAGGLGEQYF
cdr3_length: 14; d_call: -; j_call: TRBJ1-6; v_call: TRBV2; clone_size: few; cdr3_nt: TGTGCCAGCAGTGCAGGGTTCCCCAATTCACCCCTCCACTTT; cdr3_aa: CASSAGFPNSPLHF
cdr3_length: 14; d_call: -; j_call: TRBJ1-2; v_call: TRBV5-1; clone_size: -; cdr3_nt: TGCGCCAGCAACTCGATAGGGACGACAGATGGCTACACCTTC; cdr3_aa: CASNSIGTTDGYTF
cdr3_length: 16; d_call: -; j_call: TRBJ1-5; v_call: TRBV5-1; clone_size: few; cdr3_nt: TGCGCCAGCAGCTTGGGCCCCACAGGGTACCATCAGCCCCAGCATTTT; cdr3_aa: CASSLGPTGYHQPQHF
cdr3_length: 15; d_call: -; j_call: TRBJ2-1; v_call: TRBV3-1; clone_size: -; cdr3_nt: TGTGCCAGCAGCCAAGCGGGCGTGATCTACAATGAGCAGTTCTTC; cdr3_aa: CASSQAGVIYNEQFF
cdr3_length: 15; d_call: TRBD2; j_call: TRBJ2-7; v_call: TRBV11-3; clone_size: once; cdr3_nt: TGTGCCAGCAGCTTAGAGCGGGAGAGGTACTACGAGCAGTACTTC; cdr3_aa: CASSLERERYYEQYF
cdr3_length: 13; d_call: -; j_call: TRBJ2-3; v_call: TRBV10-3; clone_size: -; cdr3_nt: TGTGCCATCAGTGAGATTGGGGAGGATACGCAGTATTTT; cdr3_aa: CAISEIGEDTQYF
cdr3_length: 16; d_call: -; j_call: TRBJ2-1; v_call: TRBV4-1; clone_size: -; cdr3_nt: TGCGCCAGCAGCCACTCCAATGGGTTCAAGCTAAGTGAGCAGTTCTTC; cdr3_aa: CASSHSNGFKLSEQFF
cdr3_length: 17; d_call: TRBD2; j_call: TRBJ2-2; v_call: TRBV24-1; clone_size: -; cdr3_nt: TGTGCCACCAGTGGTACTAGCGGGAATACGAACACCGGGGAGCTGTTTTTT; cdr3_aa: CATSGTSGNTNTGELFF
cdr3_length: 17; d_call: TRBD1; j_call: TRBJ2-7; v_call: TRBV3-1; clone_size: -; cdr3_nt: TGTGCCAGCAGTCCGGGACAGGGAAGAGGACAGTCCTACGAGCAGTACTTC; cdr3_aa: CASSPGQGRGQSYEQYF
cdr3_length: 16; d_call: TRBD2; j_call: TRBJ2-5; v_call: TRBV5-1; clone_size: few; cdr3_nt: TGCGCCAGCAGCTTGGTAGCGGGAGGCCCCCAAGAGACCCAGTACTTC; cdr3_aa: CASSLVAGGPQETQYF
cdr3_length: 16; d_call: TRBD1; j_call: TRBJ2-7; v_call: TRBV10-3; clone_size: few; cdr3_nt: TGTGCCATCAGTACTAGGGGGCTAAAATCAACCTACGAGCAGTACTTC; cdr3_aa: CAISTRGLKSTYEQYF
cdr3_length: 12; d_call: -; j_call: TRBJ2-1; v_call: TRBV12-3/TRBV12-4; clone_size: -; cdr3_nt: TGTGCCAGCAGTTTAAACGTTCATGAGCAGTTCTTC; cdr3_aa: CASSLNVHEQFF
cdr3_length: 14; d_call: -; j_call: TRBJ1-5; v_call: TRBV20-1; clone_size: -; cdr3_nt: TGCAGTGCCCTACAGACGGGTAGCAATCAGCCCCAGCATTTT; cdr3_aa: CSALQTGSNQPQHF
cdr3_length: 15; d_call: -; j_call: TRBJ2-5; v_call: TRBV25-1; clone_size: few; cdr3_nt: TGTGCCAGCAGTTTCTTCGCCCTAGAAGGGGAGACCCAGTACTTC; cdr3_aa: CASSFFALEGETQYF
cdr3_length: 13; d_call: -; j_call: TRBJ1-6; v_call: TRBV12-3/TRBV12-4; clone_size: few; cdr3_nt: TGTGCCAGCAGTTTGGGGTCGGGGTCACCCCTCCACTTT; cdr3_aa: CASSLGSGSPLHF
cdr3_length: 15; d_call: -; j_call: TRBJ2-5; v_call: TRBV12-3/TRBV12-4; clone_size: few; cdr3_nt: TGTGCCAGCAGTTTTCCCCGACTTCAACAAGAGACCCAGTACTTC; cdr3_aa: CASSFPRLQQETQYF
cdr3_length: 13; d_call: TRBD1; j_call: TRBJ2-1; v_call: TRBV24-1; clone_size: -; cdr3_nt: TGTGCCACCAGAAAAACAGGGGTCCATGAGCAGTTCTTC; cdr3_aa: CATRKTGVHEQFF
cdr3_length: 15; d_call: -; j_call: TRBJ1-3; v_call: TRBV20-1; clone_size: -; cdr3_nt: TGCAGTGCTAGTCTGGGGACGGGGTCTGGAAACACCATATATTTT; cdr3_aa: CSASLGTGSGNTIYF
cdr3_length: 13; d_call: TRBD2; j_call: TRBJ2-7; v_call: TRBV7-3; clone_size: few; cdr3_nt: TGTGCCAGCAGCTCAGGGACTACCGGCGAGCAGTACTTC; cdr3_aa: CASSSGTTGEQYF
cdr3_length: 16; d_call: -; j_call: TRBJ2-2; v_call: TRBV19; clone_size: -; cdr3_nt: TGTGCCAGTAGTACTAGAGCTACCGCGAACACCGGGGAGCTGTTTTTT; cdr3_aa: CASSTRATANTGELFF
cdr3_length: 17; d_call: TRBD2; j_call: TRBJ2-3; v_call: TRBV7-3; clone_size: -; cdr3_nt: TGTGCCAGCAGCTTAAGACTAGCGGGAGGGCCGACAGATACGCAGTATTTT; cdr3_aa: CASSLRLAGGPTDTQYF
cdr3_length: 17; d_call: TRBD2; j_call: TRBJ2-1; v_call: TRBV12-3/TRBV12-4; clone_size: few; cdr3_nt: TGTGCCAGCAGTTTAGCGCTGGCTAGCGGGGCCTACAATGAGCAGTTCTTC; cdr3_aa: CASSLALASGAYNEQFF
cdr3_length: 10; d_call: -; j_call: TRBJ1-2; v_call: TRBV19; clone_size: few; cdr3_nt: TGTGCCAGTATGGAAGGCGGCTACACCTTC; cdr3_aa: CASMEGGYTF
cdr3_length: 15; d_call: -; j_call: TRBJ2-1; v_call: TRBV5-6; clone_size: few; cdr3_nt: TGTGCCAGCACGCGAAGCCAAGGGTTGGACAATGAGCAGTTCTTC; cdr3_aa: CASTRSQGLDNEQFF
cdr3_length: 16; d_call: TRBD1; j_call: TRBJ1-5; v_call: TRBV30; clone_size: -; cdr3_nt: TGTGCCTGGAGTATAGGACAGGGTGAAGGCAATCAGCCCCAGCATTTT; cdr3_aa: CAWSIGQGEGNQPQHF
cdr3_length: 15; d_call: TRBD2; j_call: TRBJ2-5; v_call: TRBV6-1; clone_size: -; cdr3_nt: TGTGCCAGTCATATCAGCGGGACGGCTGTGGGGACCCAGTACTTC; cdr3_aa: CASHISGTAVGTQYF
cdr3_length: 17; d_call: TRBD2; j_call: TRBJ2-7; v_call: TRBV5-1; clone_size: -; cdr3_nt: TGCGCCAGCAGCTGGACTAGCGGGAGGGCCGCCGACTACGAGCAGTACTTC; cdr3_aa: CASSWTSGRAADYEQYF